Following are 10 T cell receptor beta chains from one sample sequenced in a study of shared T cell receptors in the human thymus. The data were produced by immunoSEQ multiplex PCR, yet TCRdb's version contains in-frame clones alone and is incomplete. The sample carries hundreds of thousands of clones, about 90% recorded once. These data also featured in a second study, about human thymus T cells.

The sequenced sample was thymocytes. These receptors were taken from a boy in the first two years of life with a congenital heart defect.

This chain links TRBV6-1 with TRBJ1-5, with D possibly TRBD1 on 5 matching bases. V dropped 8 bases and J dropped 5 bases, with 16 bases sitting between them. The germline V gene encodes CDR1 MNHNS and CDR2 SASEGT. The CDR3 sequence is 14 residues long. Here the CDR3 reads CASGGTPTDQPQHF. CDR3 nucleotides: TGTGCCAGCGGAGGGACCCCCACGGATCAGCCCCAGCATTTT.

The chain has TRBV28 and TRBJ2-6; D may be TRBD1 (5 bases). V gave up 6 bases and J gave up 0 bases, with 12 bases separating them. This CDR3 has 16 residues. Germline CDR1 and CDR2: MDHEN and SYDVKM. CDR3 nucleotide sequence: TGTGCCAGCAGCCTACAGGACCTCTCTGGGGCCAACGTCCTGACTTTC. This codes for CASSLQDLSGANVLTF.

The CDR3 protein is CASSSDRERFFREQFF. The DNA for the CDR3 is TGTGCCAGCAGCTCCGACAGGGAACGATTTTTTCGGGAGCAGTTCTTC. The rearrangement joins TRBV14 to TRBJ2-1; 7 bases line up with TRBD1. The CDR3 is made up of 16 amino acids. With 5 bases clipped from V and 10 bases from J, the junction kept 17 bases outside the gene matches. Germline loops: CDR1 SGHDN, CDR2 FVKESK.

The genes are TRBV2 and TRBJ2-7, with a weak D call TRBD1 (6 bases). Per the germline V gene, CDR1 is SNHLY and CDR2 is FYNNEI. V was cut by 4 bases and J by 0 bases, with 22 bases left in between. The CDR3 loop spans 18 amino acids. In nucleotides, the CDR3 is TGTGCCAGCAGTGGGACAGCGGTTCGTTTCGTTTTCTCCTACGAGCAGTACTTC. It yields the protein CASSGTAVRFVFSYEQYF.

This chain uses TRBV9 with TRBJ2-4; D may be TRBD1 (6 bases). Per the germline V gene, CDR1 is SGDLS and CDR2 is YYNGEE. The CDR3 has 15 residues. The V end lost 3 bases, the J end lost 0 bases, and 10 bases lay between the germline ends. In nucleotides, the CDR3 is TGTGCCAGCAGCGGATCAGGGGAAGCCAAAAACATTCAGTACTTC. Translated, it gives CASSGSGEAKNIQYF. The full variable domain, with the rest looked up from reference TRBV9 and TRBJ2-4, is DSGVTQTPKHLITATGQRVTLRCSPRSGDLSVYWYQQSLDQGLQFLIQYYNGEERAKGNILERFSAQQFPDLHSELNLSSLELGDSALYFCASSGSGEAKNIQYFGAGTRLSVL.

This clone was picked up one time. DNA for the CDR3: TGTGCCAGCAGTTACGTCGAGTACAATGAGCAGTTCTTC. Protein: CASSYVEYNEQFF. The chain is built from TRBV6-6 and TRBJ2-1, with D unclear. V lost 2 bases and J lost 4, with 6 bases in between. The CDR3 contains 13 residues. CDR1 and CDR2 from the germline V gene are MNHNY and SVGAGI (reference sequence).

This chain connects TRBV28 to TRBJ1-3, with a weak D call TRBD1 (5 bases). Germline lookup yields CDR1 MDHEN and CDR2 SYDVKM. The CDR3 length is 18 residues. The V end lost 7 bases, the J end lost 0 bases, and 22 bases lay between the germline ends. The CDR3 DNA follows: TGTGCCAGCATCCAAAGTACAGGTATCTCTCTCTCTGGAAACACCATATATTTT. This encodes CASIQSTGISLSGNTIYF.

The DNA for the CDR3 is TGTGCCAGCAGTTTTGCGCAGACAGAGCAGCCCCAGCATTTT. Protein: CASSFAQTEQPQHF. The V gene is TRBV27, the J gene TRBJ1-5; TRBD1 is a possible D gene (5 bases). Germline loops: CDR1 MNHEY, CDR2 SMNVEV (reference sequence). V gave up 3 bases and J gave up 7 bases, with 13 bases separating them. CDR3 length: 14 amino acids.

The chain uses TRBV5-5 and TRBJ2-7; 8 nucleotides line up with TRBD1. This CDR3 spans 14 amino acids. Germline loops: CDR1 SGHKS, CDR2 YYEKEE (reference sequence). With 3 bases clipped from V and 4 bases from J, the junction kept 6 bases outside the gene matches. CDR3 in DNA: TGTGCCAGCAGCTGTGACAGGGGACTGTACGAGCAGTACTTC. This sequence encodes CASSCDRGLYEQYF.

As concerns this clone: An end of the junction does not agree with germline; a read error may underlie this. This chain connects TRBV25-1 to TRBJ2-1; D perhaps matches TRBD2 (5 bases). CDR1 is MGHDK, CDR2 SYGVNS, per germline. This CDR3 region has 15 residues. The CDR3 protein is CASNEVPGNDDEQFF. The CDR3 DNA reads TGTGCCAGCAATGAAGTCCCGGGGAATGACGATGAGCAGTTCTTC.